What follows are 8 T cell receptor beta chains derived from one specimen sequenced in a study of blood T cell repertoires in COVID-19. Some clones are missing from TCRdb's copy, which holds only in-frame ones; the method was immunoSEQ multiplex PCR. The profile covers more than 30,000 clones, with around 89% appearing a single time and around 1.5% taken by the ten largest. The sample taken for sequencing was peripheral blood. The source of these receptors is a man aged 60 to 69 with active COVID-19.

The rearrangement joins TRBV6-2 or TRBV6-3 to TRBJ1-5, with a weak D call TRBD1 (5 bases). The germline gives CDR1 MNHEY, CDR2 SVGEGT. The CDR3 extends over 15 amino acids. V was pared by 6 bases and J by 5 bases, with 17 bases between. The CDR3 DNA is TGTGCCAGCAGCGAAGACAGACCTTACCATCAGCCCCAGCATTTT. Translated, it gives CASSEDRPYHQPQHF.

The chain combines TRBV10-3 with TRBJ1-5; D may be TRBD1 (5 bases). Germline V CDR1 and CDR2: ENHRY, SYGVKD. V shed 6 bases and J shed 2 bases, with 11 bases lying between them. The CDR3 loop spans 14 amino acids. The CDR3 spells CAISLGLGNQPQHF. The CDR3 DNA follows: TGTGCCATCAGCCTGGGACTCGGCAATCAGCCCCAGCATTTT.

The rearrangement links TRBV4-1 to TRBJ2-3, with D perhaps TRBD2 (6 bases). CDR3 length: 17 residues. Germline V gene data show CDR1 as MGHRA and CDR2 as YSYEKL. Trimming cost V 0 bases and J 7 bases, with 20 bases left between them. The CDR3 nucleotides read TGCGCCAGCAGCCAAGATAGGCCGGGACTCCCTAGGAATACGCAGTATTTT. Protein product: CASSQDRPGLPRNTQYF.

The chain is built from TRBV3-1 (or the pseudogene TRBV3-2) and TRBJ1-1, with D perhaps TRBD1 (5 bases). The ends were cut back, 6 bases at V and 4 bases at J, with 12 bases in the middle. Germline-derived CDR1 and CDR2 are LGHDT and YNNKEL (reference sequence). CDR3 length: 13 residues. CDR3 bases: TGTGCCAGCAGTCCACCAGGGCTCACTGAAGCTTTCTTT. Its protein product is CASSPPGLTEAFF.

The chain employs TRBV7-2 and TRBJ2-1; D perhaps matches TRBD2 (6 bases). The V gene's germline CDR1 is SGHTA and CDR2 FQGNSA. V was pared by 2 bases and J by 9 bases, with 17 bases between. This CDR3 is 15 amino acids long. The CDR3 spells CASSLPPGGVGEQFF. The CDR3 nucleotides read TGTGCCAGCAGCTTACCCCCAGGAGGGGTCGGTGAGCAGTTCTTC.

This sequence joins TRBV11-2 and TRBJ2-1; possible D gene TRBD2, 5 bases. The germline gives CDR1 SGHAT, CDR2 FQNNGV. V lost 5 bases to trimming and J lost 0 bases, with 17 bases between them. The length of the CDR3 is 17 residues. The CDR3 sequence is CASSRAWTGSSYNEQFF. In DNA form, the CDR3 reads TGTGCCAGCAGCCGAGCGTGGACGGGGAGCTCCTACAATGAGCAGTTCTTC.

The chain combines TRBV7-2 with TRBJ1-5, with D unclear. The CDR3 has 18 residues. The V end was cut by 5 bases, the J end by 0 bases, with 20 bases between. CDR1 is SGHTA, CDR2 FQGNSA, per germline. The CDR3 region is CASSTEGGGRYSNQPQHF. The CDR3 coding sequence is TGTGCCAGCAGCACAGAGGGAGGCGGCCGCTATAGCAATCAGCCCCAGCATTTT. The full variable domain, completed using reference TRBV7-2 and TRBJ1-5, is GAGVSQSPSNKVTEKGKDVELRCDPISGHTALYWYRQSLGQGLEFLIYFQGNSAPDKSGLPSDRFSAERTGGSVSTLTIQRTQQEDSAVYLCASSTEGGGRYSNQPQHFGDGTRLSIL.

The chain couples TRBV4-1 to TRBJ2-7; D uncertain. From germline, CDR1 is MGHRA and CDR2 YSYEKL. The CDR3 has 14 residues. V lost 2 bases and J lost 0, with 8 bases in between. CDR3 sequence (DNA): TGCGCCAGCAGCCAACCCCGGAGCTCCTACGAGCAGTACTTC. This translates into CASSQPRSSYEQYF.